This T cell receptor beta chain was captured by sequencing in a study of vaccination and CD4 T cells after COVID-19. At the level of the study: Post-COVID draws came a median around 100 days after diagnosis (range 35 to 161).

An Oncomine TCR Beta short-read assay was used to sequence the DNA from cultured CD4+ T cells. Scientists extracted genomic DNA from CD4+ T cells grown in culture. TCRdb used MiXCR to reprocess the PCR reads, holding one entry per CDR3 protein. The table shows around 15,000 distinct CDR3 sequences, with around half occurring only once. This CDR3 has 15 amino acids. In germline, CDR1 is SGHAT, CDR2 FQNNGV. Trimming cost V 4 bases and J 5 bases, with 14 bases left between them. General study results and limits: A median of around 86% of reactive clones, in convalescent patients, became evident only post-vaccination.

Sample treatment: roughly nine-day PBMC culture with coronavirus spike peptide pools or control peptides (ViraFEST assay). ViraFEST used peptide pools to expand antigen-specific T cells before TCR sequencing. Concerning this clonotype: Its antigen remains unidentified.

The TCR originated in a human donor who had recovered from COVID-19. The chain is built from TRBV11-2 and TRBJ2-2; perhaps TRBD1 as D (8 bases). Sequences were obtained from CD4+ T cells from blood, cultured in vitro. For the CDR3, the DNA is TGTGCCAGCAGCTCCGGACAGGGAGGGACCGGGGAGCTGTTTTTT. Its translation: CASSSGQGGTGELFF.